This TCR beta chain comes out of a study of T-cell memory formation after mild COVID-19. Whole-study context: Largely donor-specific TCR clusters were found. Study-level points and caveats: CD4+ bias marked clones expanding day 15 to 37, unlike balanced contracting clones. Cross-reactive memory appears to have joined, as suggested by some responding clones showing up in pre-infection memory.

Remarks on this clonotype: Its specificity is unknown.

The authors produced TCR alpha and TCR beta cDNA libraries with sample barcodes and UMIs by 5'RACE using constant-segment primers. A single record per CDR3 protein comes from TCRdb applying MiXCR to the 5' RACE reads. The sample holds a few hundred thousand distinct CDR3 sequences; roughly 16% are singletons and the top ten take about a fifth. The CDR3 is 13 residues long. V lost 5 bases and J lost 0, with 5 bases in between. This chain uses TRBV12-3 or TRBV12-4 with TRBJ2-4; possibly TRBD2 for D (5 bases). The source material was PBMCs or a T cell subset sorted from them (not recorded which). The receptor was isolated from a man between 18 and 29 years old who had mild COVID-19 (a few samples of this study predate the infection). Cell type and time point are not known. The CDR3 is CASSGLAKNIQYF. CDR3 sequence (DNA): TGTGCCAGCAGTGGACTAGCCAAAAACATTCAGTACTTC.